In its sample, the clone carrying this T cell receptor (beta chain) was seen a few times. What it binds is not known. The sample comes from a study of beta chain features in type 1 diabetes. Study-wide results and limits: Fewer insertions but more deletions were seen at VDJ junctions in type 1 diabetes patients.

The authors sorted CD4+ naive, central memory, regulatory and stem cell-like memory cells via CD45RO/CCR7/CD25/CD127/CD95/CD27. V gave up 1 base and J gave up 3 bases, with 13 bases separating them. Germline-derived CDR1 and CDR2 are SGHRS and YFSETQ. The CDR3 is 15 amino acids. Of the isolated RNA, all was reverse transcribed, and so the sequenced material was expressed TCRB transcripts. Profiled with immunoSEQ multiplex PCR; TCRdb holds only in-frame clones, not every one. The sample includes hundreds of thousands of clones, about a sixth seen only once; the top ten take roughly 0.098%. The sample consisted of naive CD4+ T cells from blood. The rearrangement links TRBV5-1 to TRBJ1-2; D not resolved. The TCR originated in a man younger than 35 in good health. The CDR3 DNA follows: TGCGCCAGCAGCTTGATCGGACGCGATTACTATGGCTACACCTTC. Translated: CASSLIGRDYYGYTF.